Given below is one T cell receptor (beta chain) in context. This entry is derived from a study of shared clonotypes between healthy human individuals. The assay was immunoSEQ multiplex PCR, and TCRdb's table has in-frame clones only and misses some. The table has about 1 million clones, more than 65% seen once. Germline CDR1 reads SNHLY; CDR2 reads FYNNEI. The V end lost 6 bases, the J end lost 5 bases, and 17 bases lay between the germline ends. This CDR3 region has 15 residues. The specimen was memory CD4+ T cells sorted from blood. Subset described: CD45RA-negative fraction. V gene TRBV2 combines with J gene TRBJ2-1; TRBD2 is a possible D gene (6 bases). The TCR sequence derives from a man younger than 35 in good health. The DNA for the CDR3 is TGTGCCAGCAGGGCGGGATGGAAAGACGACAATGAGCAGTTCTTC. Encoded protein: CASRAGWKDDNEQFF.